A selection of T cell receptor beta chains follows, all from one sample in a study of blood T cell repertoires in COVID-19. Produced via immunoSEQ multiplex PCR; TCRdb's table is partial and in-frame only. Of a few hundred thousand clones listed, about nine tenths are singletons. Input material: peripheral blood. The receptors were gathered from a young woman with active or convalescent COVID-19. CDR3s include the opening cysteine and the closing phenylalanine or tryptophan. Each record gives: J gene, V gene, clone size, CDR3 length, D gene, CDR3 protein, CDR3 DNA. D genes are given only for firm matches. The listing skips clone size in some rows; elsewhere it reads once, few, many or a size class.

j_gene: TRBJ2-3; v_gene: TRBV7-2; abundance: NA; len: 16; d_gene: TRBD2; CDR3aa: CASSLGVGSGGNTQYF; CDR3nt: TGTGCCAGCAGCTTAGGGGTGGGTAGCGGGGGGAATACGCAGTATTTT
j_gene: TRBJ1-3; v_gene: TRBV6-5; abundance: NA; len: 14; d_gene: NA; CDR3aa: CASSYTTAGNTIYF; CDR3nt: TGTGCCAGCAGTTACACGACAGCTGGAAACACCATATATTTT
j_gene: TRBJ2-3; v_gene: TRBV7-7; abundance: once; len: 15; d_gene: NA; CDR3aa: CASSRGPAEGDTQYF; CDR3nt: TGTGCTAGCAGCAGAGGACCCGCTGAGGGAGATACGCAGTATTTT
j_gene: TRBJ1-1; v_gene: TRBV7-2; abundance: NA; len: 14; d_gene: NA; CDR3aa: CASSLVLSTREAFF; CDR3nt: TGTGCCAGCAGCTTAGTCCTAAGTACCCGCGAAGCTTTCTTT
j_gene: TRBJ1-1; v_gene: TRBV10-3; abundance: NA; len: 13; d_gene: NA; CDR3aa: CAIGSVRFSEAFF; CDR3nt: TGTGCCATCGGGTCGGTGAGGTTTTCTGAAGCTTTCTTT
j_gene: TRBJ2-5; v_gene: TRBV5-1; abundance: NA; len: 14; d_gene: TRBD2; CDR3aa: CASSLLTSTETQYF; CDR3nt: TGCGCCAGCAGCTTGTTGACTAGCACAGAGACCCAGTACTTC
j_gene: TRBJ2-5; v_gene: TRBV28; abundance: NA; len: 14; d_gene: NA; CDR3aa: CASSPSGALETQYF; CDR3nt: TGTGCCAGCAGTCCGTCGGGAGCCCTCGAGACCCAGTACTTC
j_gene: TRBJ1-3; v_gene: TRBV27; abundance: NA; len: 16; d_gene: NA; CDR3aa: CASSLSHSFSGNTIYF; CDR3nt: TGTGCCAGCAGTTTATCCCACAGTTTCTCTGGAAACACCATATATTTT
j_gene: TRBJ2-3; v_gene: TRBV4-2; abundance: NA; len: 13; d_gene: NA; CDR3aa: CASSQVATNTQYF; CDR3nt: TGTGCCAGCAGCCAAGTGGCCACCAATACGCAGTATTTT
j_gene: TRBJ1-5; v_gene: TRBV6-2/TRBV6-3; abundance: NA; len: 16; d_gene: NA; CDR3aa: CASSYGLVYSNQPQHF; CDR3nt: TGTGCCAGCAGTTACGGGCTGGTCTATAGCAATCAGCCCCAGCATTTT
j_gene: TRBJ1-5; v_gene: TRBV6-6; abundance: once; len: 13; d_gene: NA; CDR3aa: CASTRQSNQPQHF; CDR3nt: TGTGCCAGTACTCGACAGTCCAATCAGCCCCAGCATTTT
j_gene: TRBJ1-5; v_gene: TRBV3-1/TRBV3-2; abundance: NA; len: 15; d_gene: NA; CDR3aa: CASSPRESGNQPQHF; CDR3nt: TGTGCCAGCAGCCCTCGGGAGTCTGGCAATCAGCCCCAGCATTTT
j_gene: TRBJ2-2; v_gene: TRBV6-1; abundance: NA; len: 16; d_gene: NA; CDR3aa: CASSALWGVDTGELFF; CDR3nt: TGTGCCAGCAGTGCCCTATGGGGGGTGGACACCGGGGAGCTGTTTTTT
j_gene: TRBJ1-1; v_gene: TRBV18; abundance: NA; len: 16; d_gene: NA; CDR3aa: CASSPREGGANTEAFF; CDR3nt: TGTGCCAGCTCACCACGCGAGGGGGGGGCGAACACTGAAGCTTTCTTT
j_gene: TRBJ1-6; v_gene: TRBV11-2; abundance: few; len: 14; d_gene: TRBD1; CDR3aa: CASSLVGGPSPLHF; CDR3nt: TGTGCCAGCAGCTTAGTAGGGGGCCCCTCACCCCTCCACTTT
j_gene: TRBJ1-1; v_gene: TRBV19; abundance: NA; len: 14; d_gene: TRBD1; CDR3aa: CASSMGQTNTEAFF; CDR3nt: TGTGCCAGTAGTATGGGACAGACGAACACTGAAGCTTTCTTT
j_gene: TRBJ2-2; v_gene: TRBV14; abundance: NA; len: 17; d_gene: NA; CDR3aa: CASSQTRQGIGTGELFF; CDR3nt: TGTGCCAGCAGCCAAACTCGCCAGGGGATCGGCACCGGGGAGCTGTTTTTT
j_gene: TRBJ2-1; v_gene: TRBV27; abundance: NA; len: 14; d_gene: TRBD1; CDR3aa: CASSPGTGFNEQFF; CDR3nt: TGTGCCAGCAGCCCCGGGACAGGGTTCAATGAGCAGTTCTTC
j_gene: TRBJ2-3; v_gene: TRBV5-1; abundance: NA; len: 14; d_gene: NA; CDR3aa: CASSFSGDTDTQYF; CDR3nt: TGCGCCAGCAGCTTTTCGGGGGATACAGATACGCAGTATTTT
j_gene: TRBJ2-1; v_gene: TRBV29-1; abundance: NA; len: 12; d_gene: NA; CDR3aa: CSAHHSPNEQFF; CDR3nt: TGCAGCGCCCATCACTCCCCCAATGAGCAGTTCTTC
j_gene: TRBJ1-1; v_gene: TRBV6-5; abundance: NA; len: 15; d_gene: NA; CDR3aa: CASSYPRGGGTEAFF; CDR3nt: TGTGCCAGCAGTTACCCGCGGGGAGGAGGTACTGAAGCTTTCTTT
j_gene: TRBJ1-2; v_gene: TRBV7-9; abundance: NA; len: 15; d_gene: TRBD1; CDR3aa: CASSADRGLIYGYTF; CDR3nt: TGTGCCAGCAGCGCCGACAGGGGGCTAATCTATGGCTACACCTTC
j_gene: TRBJ1-1; v_gene: TRBV7-2; abundance: NA; len: 14; d_gene: NA; CDR3aa: CASSLGRGNTEAFF; CDR3nt: TGTGCCAGCAGCTTAGGTAGGGGAAACACTGAAGCTTTCTTT
j_gene: TRBJ2-3; v_gene: TRBV6-5; abundance: NA; len: 15; d_gene: NA; CDR3aa: CASSYSRTVTDTQYF; CDR3nt: TGTGCCAGCAGTTACTCCCGAACAGTAACAGATACGCAGTATTTT
j_gene: TRBJ1-3; v_gene: TRBV27; abundance: NA; len: 14; d_gene: NA; CDR3aa: CASSQGIGGNTIYF; CDR3nt: TGTGCCAGCAGTCAGGGGATAGGGGGAAACACCATATATTTT
j_gene: TRBJ2-2; v_gene: TRBV24-1; abundance: NA; len: 14; d_gene: TRBD1; CDR3aa: CATSDPTGAGELFF; CDR3nt: TGTGCCACCAGTGACCCGACAGGGGCCGGGGAGCTGTTTTTT
j_gene: TRBJ1-4; v_gene: TRBV5-1; abundance: NA; len: 19; d_gene: TRBD1; CDR3aa: CASSFSGQGALGTNEKLFF; CDR3nt: TGCGCCAGCAGCTTCTCAGGACAGGGGGCGCTTGGAACTAATGAAAAACTGTTTTTT
j_gene: TRBJ1-1; v_gene: TRBV30; abundance: NA; len: 11; d_gene: NA; CDR3aa: CAWKGPSEAFF; CDR3nt: TGTGCCTGGAAGGGGCCAAGTGAAGCTTTCTTT
j_gene: TRBJ1-6; v_gene: TRBV19; abundance: NA; len: 14; d_gene: NA; CDR3aa: CASSAEGYNSPLHF; CDR3nt: TGTGCCAGTTCAGCGGAGGGGTATAATTCACCCCTCCACTTT
j_gene: TRBJ1-1; v_gene: TRBV23-1; abundance: NA; len: 15; d_gene: NA; CDR3aa: CASSQSYRANTEAFF; CDR3nt: TGCGCCAGCAGTCAATCGTACAGGGCGAACACTGAAGCTTTCTTT
j_gene: TRBJ1-1; v_gene: TRBV11-2; abundance: few; len: 16; d_gene: TRBD1; CDR3aa: CASSSLGQGAYTEAFF; CDR3nt: TGTGCCAGCAGCTCACTCGGACAGGGGGCGTACACTGAAGCTTTCTTT
j_gene: TRBJ2-7; v_gene: TRBV28; abundance: NA; len: 13; d_gene: TRBD1; CDR3aa: CASVLQGGSEQYF; CDR3nt: TGTGCCAGTGTATTACAGGGGGGCTCCGAGCAGTACTTC
j_gene: TRBJ1-1; v_gene: TRBV27; abundance: NA; len: 13; d_gene: NA; CDR3aa: CASSFSGNTEAFF; CDR3nt: TGTGCCAGCAGTTTTTCAGGGAACACTGAAGCTTTCTTT
j_gene: TRBJ1-6; v_gene: TRBV18; abundance: NA; len: 15; d_gene: NA; CDR3aa: CASSKGAEVSSPLHF; CDR3nt: TGTGCCAGCTCCAAAGGGGCAGAAGTCTCTTCACCCCTCCACTTT
j_gene: TRBJ1-2; v_gene: TRBV5-6; abundance: NA; len: 15; d_gene: NA; CDR3aa: CASSLGPTVVYGYTF; CDR3nt: TGTGCCAGCAGCTTGGGTCCGACAGTTGTCTATGGCTACACCTTC
j_gene: TRBJ1-3; v_gene: TRBV19; abundance: NA; len: 13; d_gene: NA; CDR3aa: CASRTGSGNTIYF; CDR3nt: TGTGCCAGCCGCACAGGGTCTGGAAACACCATATATTTT
j_gene: TRBJ1-1; v_gene: TRBV2; abundance: NA; len: 12; d_gene: NA; CDR3aa: CASENMNTEAFF; CDR3nt: TGTGCCAGCGAGAATATGAACACTGAAGCTTTCTTT
j_gene: TRBJ2-5; v_gene: TRBV29-1; abundance: NA; len: 12; d_gene: NA; CDR3aa: CSVGTTMETQYF; CDR3nt: TGCAGCGTTGGGACGACTATGGAGACCCAGTACTTC
j_gene: TRBJ2-1; v_gene: TRBV7-3; abundance: once; len: 16; d_gene: TRBD2; CDR3aa: CASSLLGRGGLNEQFF; CDR3nt: TGTGCCAGCAGCCTCCTGGGGCGGGGGGGCCTCAATGAGCAGTTCTTC
j_gene: TRBJ1-5; v_gene: TRBV5-4; abundance: NA; len: 15; d_gene: TRBD1; CDR3aa: CASSLGGTDNQPQHF; CDR3nt: TGTGCCAGCAGCTTGGGGGGGACAGACAATCAGCCCCAGCATTTT
j_gene: TRBJ2-3; v_gene: TRBV6-4; abundance: NA; len: 15; d_gene: TRBD2; CDR3aa: CASSLEGGGIDTQYF; CDR3nt: TGTGCCAGCAGCCTTGAGGGCGGGGGGATAGATACGCAGTATTTT
j_gene: TRBJ2-1; v_gene: TRBV7-2; abundance: once; len: 17; d_gene: NA; CDR3aa: CASSTRRTGILNNEQFF; CDR3nt: TGTGCCAGCAGCACTAGACGGACGGGGATTCTGAACAATGAGCAGTTCTTC
j_gene: TRBJ2-5; v_gene: TRBV18; abundance: NA; len: 16; d_gene: NA; CDR3aa: CASSPQPAGIQETQYF; CDR3nt: TGTGCCAGCTCACCACAGCCAGCGGGCATTCAAGAGACCCAGTACTTC
j_gene: TRBJ2-2; v_gene: TRBV7-3; abundance: NA; len: 16; d_gene: TRBD1; CDR3aa: CASSLTRTGYTGELFF; CDR3nt: TGTGCCAGCAGCTTAACCCGGACAGGATACACCGGGGAGCTGTTTTTT
j_gene: TRBJ1-1; v_gene: TRBV14; abundance: NA; len: 13; d_gene: NA; CDR3aa: CASSHWEATEAFF; CDR3nt: TGTGCCAGCAGCCACTGGGAGGCGACTGAAGCTTTCTTT
j_gene: TRBJ2-5; v_gene: TRBV12-5; abundance: NA; len: 14; d_gene: NA; CDR3aa: CASGQSGYQETQYF; CDR3nt: TGTGCTAGTGGTCAATCGGGATACCAAGAGACCCAGTACTTC